Presented here are 30 T cell receptor beta chains from one specimen sequenced in a study of T cells in women clearing cervical HPV infection. Using immunoSEQ multiplex PCR, the repertoire was profiled, and TCRdb retains in-frame clones only, with some absent. Its listing shows approximately 35,000 clones. Sequencing was done on a sample of blood buffy coat. These receptors originate from a woman between 18 and 69 years old with a cervical HPV16 infection that either progressed to CIN3+ or cleared (not recorded which).

Comment on this clone: With the read ending 3 residues before the CDR3 end, the germline J gene is used to fill in that end. V usage is TRBV19 and J usage is TRBJ2-3, with TRBD2 matching 7 bases. Germline CDR1 and CDR2: LNHDA and SQIVND (reference sequence). The CDR3 length is 15 residues. The V segment lost 3 bases and the J segment 0 bases; nucleotides outside the gene matches: 3. CDR3: CASSMLAESTDTQYF. The CDR3 bases that were read are TGTGCCAGTAGTATGCTAGCGGAAAGCACAGATACG.

Comments on this clone: Read data end 3 residues before the CDR3 end; the end is taken from the germline J gene. The chain uses TRBV30 and TRBJ2-3; 9 bases are shared with TRBD2. The CDR3 contains 19 residues. Germline V CDR1 and CDR2: GTSNPN, SVGIG (reference sequence). V was pared by 2 bases and J by 0 bases, with 15 bases of the junction left unmatched. This chain's CDR3 is CAWSPNGRGRVYSTDTQYF. The covered CDR3 bases are TGTGCCTGGAGTCCCAATGGTCGCGGGAGGGTTTATAGCACAGATACG.

Comments on this clone: The read ends 3 residues early relative to the CDR3; the germline J gene fills the gap. The V gene is TRBV6-2 or TRBV6-3, the J gene TRBJ2-1; D is uncertain. Germline V gene sequence: CDR1 MNHEY, CDR2 SVGEGT. Trimming took 7 bases from V and 4 from J, leaving 5 bases between them. The CDR3 length is 11 residues. The part of the CDR3 DNA that was read is TGTGCCAGCACCCAGTACAATGAG. It is translated as CASTQYNE. Given in full, the CDR3 is CASTQYNEQFF.

Worth noting for this clone: The sequenced fragment ends 3 residues before the CDR3 boundary, so the rest is inferred from the germline J gene. The genes are TRBV30 and TRBJ2-3; possible D gene TRBD1, 5 bases. Germline CDR1 GTSNPN, CDR2 SVGIG (reference sequence). The CDR3 is 13 amino acids. The CDR3 region is CAWRAGFGQPQYF. The covered CDR3 bases are TGTGCCTGGAGAGCAGGGTTCGGGCAGCCG.

Note on this clone: The CDR3 end lies 3 residues beyond the end of the read and is filled in from the germline J gene. The V and J genes are TRBV7-8 and TRBJ2-7; TRBD1 agrees at 8 bases. The V segment lost 5 bases and the J segment 5 bases; nucleotides outside the gene matches: 11. Germline values: CDR1 SGHVS, CDR2 FQNEAQ. The CDR3 runs to 15 residues. The CDR3 sequence: CASSKDRERIHEQYF. The CDR3 DNA, read in part, is TGTGCCAGCAGCAAGGACAGGGAGAGGATTCACGAG.

With regard to this clone: The missing CDR3 end, 3 residues past where the read stops, is filled in from the germline J gene. The chain uses TRBV7-2 and TRBJ2-3; 12 bases are a match to TRBD2. V lost 3 bases and J lost 6; bases outside the gene matches: 1. The CDR3 sequence is 14 residues long. CDR1 is SGHTA, CDR2 FQGNSA, per germline. The CDR3 DNA, read in part, is TGTGCCAGCAGCTTGACTAGCGGGAGTGATACG. This gives the protein CASSLTSGSDT. The whole CDR3 is CASSLTSGSDTQYF.

Details on this clone: The read ends 3 residues shy of where the CDR3 ends; the end is completed using the germline J gene. V gene TRBV20-1 combines with J gene TRBJ2-7; no definite D call. The CDR3 is made up of 14 amino acids. The V end lost 0 bases, the J end lost 0 bases, and 9 bases lay between the germline ends. Germline-derived CDR1 and CDR2 are DFQATT and SNEGSKA (reference sequence). The CDR3 sequence: CSARDRYSSYEQYF. CDR3 DNA, as far as it was read: TGCAGTGCTAGAGATCGCTACTCCTCCTACGAG.

As for this clone: The CDR3 goes on 3 residues after the read ends, and that part is filled in from the germline J gene. This chain connects TRBV6-2 or TRBV6-3 to TRBJ1-5; maybe TRBD1 (6 bases). Trimming took off 6 bases at V and 5 bases at J, with 14 bases between the two ends. The CDR3 has 14 amino acids. Germline V gene data show CDR1 as MNHEY and CDR2 as SVGEGT. The covered CDR3 bases are TGTGCCAGCAGAACAGGGAGAACGGATCAGCCC. This gives the protein CASRTGRTDQP. The full CDR3 sequence reads CASRTGRTDQPQHF.

A word on this clone: Coverage ceases 3 residues before the CDR3 finishes, and the germline J gene fills in the end. The chain employs TRBV5-1 and TRBJ2-1; D not certain. Germline CDR1 is SGHRS and CDR2 is YFSETQ. V was pared by 4 bases and J by 5 bases, with 16 bases between. The CDR3 covers 15 residues. CDR3 sequence reads: CASSLSILSDNEQFF. The sequenced part of the CDR3 DNA is TGCGCCAGCAGCCTGTCGATACTGTCGGACAATGAG.

For this clone: Read data end 3 residues before the CDR3 end; the end is taken from the germline J gene. The rearrangement joins TRBV6-1 to TRBJ2-1, with 7 bases identical to TRBD2. With 0 bases clipped from V and 3 bases from J, the junction kept 5 bases outside the gene matches. This CDR3 has 16 residues. The germline CDR1 and CDR2 sequences are MNHNS and SASEGT. This chain's CDR3 is CASSEAMGGIYNEQFF. CDR3 DNA, as far as it was read: TGTGCCAGCAGTGAAGCAATGGGGGGGATCTACAATGAG.

In the case of this clone: The missing CDR3 end, 3 residues past where the read stops, is filled in from the germline J gene. The chain recombines TRBV9 with TRBJ2-7; 11 bases map to TRBD1. CDR1 SGDLS and CDR2 YYNGEE come from the germline V gene. V lost 4 bases and J lost 3; bases outside the gene matches: 6. The CDR3 has 15 amino acids. This CDR3 is CASSTGQGVVYEQYF. The sequenced CDR3 bases are TGTGCCAGCAGCACGGGACAGGGGGTCGTCTACGAG.

Turning to this clone: The read is 3 residues too short to cover the CDR3 end, so that end is filled in from the germline J gene. The chain employs TRBV28 and TRBJ1-6, with 8 bases fitting TRBD1. Germline CDR1 MDHEN, CDR2 SYDVKM. The CDR3 loop spans 15 amino acids. The V gene end was trimmed by 4 bases and the J gene end by 9 bases; junction bases not matched to a gene: 8. CDR3 DNA, as far as it was read: TGTGCCAGCAGTTCCGGACAGGGAGGTCGTTCACCC. Its protein is CASSSGQGGRSP. The full CDR3 protein reads CASSSGQGGRSPLHF.

A word on this clone: The DNA ends 3 residues before the CDR3 does, and the rest of the CDR3 is filled in from the germline J gene. This chain links TRBV4-1 with TRBJ2-3, with D unresolved. CDR3 length: 14 amino acids. CDR1 is MGHRA, CDR2 YSYEKL, per germline. The CDR3 region is CASSQGAGSWTQYF. The DNA read from the CDR3 is TGCGCCAGCAGCCAAGGCGCAGGATCGTGGACG.

As to this clone: The CDR3 extends 3 residues past the end of the read, so its final part is completed from the germline J gene. J is TRBJ1-1 and V is TRBV10-3, with D maybe TRBD1 (6 bases). The CDR3 is 16 amino acids. V was cut by 3 bases and J by 3 bases, with 17 bases left in between. The germline gives CDR1 ENHRY, CDR2 SYGVKD. CDR3 loop: CAISDRGRGLDTEAFF. The sequenced part of the CDR3 DNA is TGTGCCATCAGTGATAGAGGAAGGGGGTTGGACACTGAA.

Regarding this clone: The CDR3 end is not reached by the read, which stops 3 residues before it; the germline J gene fills it in. V and J are TRBV7-2 and TRBJ1-6, with 7 positions matching TRBD1. After removal of 5 bases from V and 3 bases from J, the junction contained 1 base not matched to a gene. From germline, CDR1 is SGHTA and CDR2 FQGNSA. This CDR3 region has 14 residues. The DNA read from the CDR3 is TGTGCCAGCAGCCGGGACAGCTATAATTCACCC. It translates to CASSRDSYNSP. The full-length CDR3 reads as CASSRDSYNSPLHF. Drawing the rest from reference TRBV7-2 and TRBJ1-6, the complete variable domain is GAGVSQSPSNKVTEKGKDVELRCDPISGHTALYWYRQSLGQGLEFLIYFQGNSAPDKSGLPSDRFSAERTGGSVSTLTIQRTQQEDSAVYLCASSRDSYNSPLHFGNGTRLTVT.

Turning to this clone: The read ends 3 residues before the CDR3 terminus; that terminus is restored from the germline J gene. The J gene is TRBJ1-2, the V gene TRBV6-1, with no clear D. The V gene lost 2 bases and the J gene lost 5 bases, with 3 bases spanning the gap. From germline, CDR1 is MNHNS and CDR2 SASEGT. CDR3 length: 11 amino acids. CDR3 bases read: TGTGCCAGCAGTGAAATATATGGC. It is translated as CASSEIYG. The complete CDR3 reads CASSEIYGYTF.

For this clone: The CDR3 goes on 3 residues after the read ends, and that part is filled in from the germline J gene. The gene calls are TRBV12-3 or TRBV12-4 and TRBJ1-1, with D possibly TRBD1 on 5 matching bases. This CDR3 has 13 residues. The V and J ends lost 0 bases and 4 bases respectively, with 6 bases between them. CDR3 DNA, as far as it was read: TGTGCCAGCAGTTTAGCCCAGGGCACTGAA. Encoded protein: CASSLAQGTE. The whole CDR3 region reads CASSLAQGTEAFF.

CDR3 residues: CASSFFSGTGPYGYTF. CDR3 DNA, as far as it was read: TGTGCCAGTAGTTTCTTTTCCGGGACAGGCCCCTATGGC. V is TRBV19 and J is TRBJ1-2, with TRBD1 identical over 8 bases. The read terminates 3 residues ahead of where the CDR3 ends, so the germline J gene completes it. V dropped 5 bases and J dropped 4; count of bases not matched to a gene: 12. The CDR3 sequence is 16 residues long. The germline gives CDR1 LNHDA, CDR2 SQIVND (reference sequence).

Regarding this clone: The CDR3 end is not reached by the read, which stops 3 residues before it; the germline J gene fills it in. The chain employs TRBV20-1 and TRBJ2-7, with D perhaps matching TRBD1 (7 bases). This CDR3 has 13 amino acids. Trimming removed 5 bases at V and 1 base at J, with 12 bases between. Germline V gene sequence: CDR1 DFQATT, CDR2 SNEGSKA (reference sequence). The CDR3 DNA, read in part, is TGCAGTGCTGGGGGGACAGATTCCTACGAG. Its protein product is CSAGGTDSYE. The full CDR3 protein reads CSAGGTDSYEQYF.

As regards this clone: The DNA ends 3 residues before the CDR3 does, and the rest of the CDR3 is filled in from the germline J gene. This chain uses TRBV19 with TRBJ2-2, with a possible D match to TRBD2 (5 bases). V lost 6 bases, J lost 1 base, and 12 bases lay in between. The CDR3 is made up of 15 amino acids. CDR1 is LNHDA, CDR2 SQIVND, per germline (reference sequence). The CDR3 protein is CASRTSGGNTGELFF. The sequenced part of the CDR3 DNA is TGTGCCAGTAGGACAAGTGGAGGGAACACCGGGGAG.

In the case of this clone: The read is 3 residues too short to cover the CDR3 end, so that end is filled in from the germline J gene. The chain has TRBV5-1 and TRBJ1-1, with D perhaps matching TRBD1 (5 bases). The CDR3 is 14 amino acids. V was shortened by 2 bases and J by 1 base, with 9 bases between the two germline ends. CDR1 SGHRS and CDR2 YFSETQ come from the germline V gene. The DNA read from the CDR3 is TGCGCCAGCAGCTTAACCGGGGGGAACACTGAA. Encoded protein: CASSLTGGNTE. The CDR3 as a whole reads CASSLTGGNTEAFF.

Concerning this clone itself: Sequencing ends 3 residues short of the CDR3 end; the germline J gene provides the rest. The chain has TRBV19 and TRBJ1-1, with D tentatively TRBD1 (5 bases). CDR3 length: 17 amino acids. Germline V CDR1 and CDR2: LNHDA, SQIVND (reference sequence). Trimming shortened V by 3 bases and J by 3 bases, and 20 bases separated the two germline ends. CDR3 loop: CASSMIPYREGDTEAFF. The covered CDR3 bases are TGTGCCAGTAGTATGATCCCTTACCGAGAAGGGGACACTGAA.

Concerning this clone itself: The read ends 3 residues early relative to the CDR3; the germline J gene fills the gap. This chain links TRBV5-1 with TRBJ1-3, with 9 bases that match TRBD1. This CDR3 has 14 amino acids. In germline, CDR1 is SGHRS, CDR2 YFSETQ. V dropped 3 bases and J dropped 5; count of bases not matched to a gene: 3. Incomplete CDR3 DNA: TGCGCCAGCAGCTGGACAGGGGCCAGAAACACC. Translation: CASSWTGARNT. The entire CDR3 is CASSWTGARNTIYF.

Notes on this clone: The read terminates 3 residues ahead of where the CDR3 ends, so the germline J gene completes it. The chain carries TRBV5-1 and TRBJ2-3; 9 nucleotides match TRBD2. This CDR3 has 16 residues. CDR1 SGHRS and CDR2 YFSETQ come from the germline V gene. Losses at the gene ends were 4 bases for V and 3 bases for J; bases not matched to a gene: 9. Partial CDR3 DNA: TGCGCCAGCAGCCCTCGGGGTAGCGGGAGAACAGATACG. Amino acid sequence: CASSPRGSGRTDT. The full CDR3 reads CASSPRGSGRTDTQYF.

A word on this clone: The read ends 3 residues shy of where the CDR3 ends; the end is completed using the germline J gene. V usage is TRBV7-6 and J usage is TRBJ1-1; 7 bases map to TRBD1. The CDR3 loop spans 16 amino acids. Unmatched junction bases numbered 12, after V lost 5 bases and J lost 3 bases. Germline values: CDR1 SGHVS, CDR2 FNYEAQ. CDR3 residues: CASSRDLDRFDTEAFF. The sequenced part of the CDR3 DNA is TGTGCCAGCAGCCGTGATTTGGACAGGTTCGACACTGAA.

Concerning this clone: The sequence runs out 3 residues before the end of the CDR3; the remainder is reconstructed from the germline J gene. The chain is built from TRBV7-2 and TRBJ2-1; D is perhaps TRBD1 (5 bases). Germline CDR1 SGHTA, CDR2 FQGNSA. V gave up 5 bases and J gave up 2 bases, with 13 bases separating them. The CDR3 extends over 15 amino acids. This CDR3 is CASSRGGAAYNEQFF. Incomplete CDR3 DNA: TGTGCCAGCAGCCGCGGTGGGGCCGCCTACAATGAG.

As regards this clone: The read finishes 3 residues shy of the CDR3 end, and the germline J gene is used to complete it. The chain has TRBV7-2 and TRBJ2-7; D is perhaps TRBD1 or TRBD2 (5 bases each). Germline values: CDR1 SGHTA, CDR2 FQGNSA. CDR3 length: 15 amino acids. Trimming removed 1 base from V and 2 bases from J, with 12 bases in between. CDR3 sequence: CASSLGVRGAYEQYF. The DNA read from the CDR3 is TGTGCCAGCAGCTTAGGGGTGAGGGGAGCCTACGAG.

A note on this clone: The missing CDR3 end, 3 residues past where the read stops, is filled in from the germline J gene. V and J are TRBV7-7 and TRBJ2-7, with TRBD1 matching over 10 bases. The trim removed 6 bases at V and 4 bases at J, leaving 3 bases unmatched. Germline V gene lookup returns CDR1 SSHAT and CDR2 FNYEAQ (reference sequence). The CDR3 contains 13 residues. CDR3 DNA (partial): TGTGCCAGCAGTCCGGGACAGGGGTACGAG. Its protein product is CASSPGQGYE. The whole CDR3 reads CASSPGQGYEQYF.

With regard to this clone: With the read ending 3 residues before the CDR3 end, the germline J gene is used to fill in that end. The chain combines TRBV30 with TRBJ1-5; no definite D call. Trimming left V 3 bases short and J 0 bases short, with 9 bases between. This CDR3 region has 14 residues. Germline CDR1 GTSNPN, CDR2 SVGIG (reference sequence). The sequenced CDR3 bases are TGTGCCTGGAGCTCAGACACTAGCAATCAGCCC. This encodes CAWSSDTSNQP. The full CDR3 sequence reads CAWSSDTSNQPQHF.

Comment on this clone: The read is 3 residues too short to cover the CDR3 end, so that end is filled in from the germline J gene. The V and J genes are TRBV19 and TRBJ2-1; 9 bases line up with TRBD1. This CDR3 is 14 amino acids long. Germline lookup yields CDR1 LNHDA and CDR2 SQIVND (reference sequence). The J segment lost 5 bases and the V segment lost 8 bases, leaving 7 bases of the junction unmatched. CDR3 DNA, as far as it was read: TGTGCCAGTGCCACCGGACAGGGGAACAATGAG. Translated: CASATGQGNNE. The full CDR3 reads CASATGQGNNEQFF. The entire variable domain, with the rest obtained from reference TRBV19 and TRBJ2-1, is as follows: DGGITQSPKYLFRKEGQNVTLSCEQNLNHDAMYWYRQDPGQGLRLIYYSQIVNDFQKGDIAEGYSVSREKKESFPLTVTSAQKNPTAFYLCASATGQGNNEQFFGPGTRLTVL.